This entry describes one TCR beta chain. What it binds is not known. This sample was taken from a study of identical twins. Study-level findings and limits: The more abundant beta clonotypes in cord blood had fewer insertions, and memory repertoires did not show this. Sequences that were beta out-of-frame showed weaker excess twin sharing.

The CDR3 covers 15 residues. Germline lookup yields CDR1 LGHNA and CDR2 YSLEER. Trimming cost V 5 bases and J 3 bases, with 13 bases left between them. TCRdb reanalysed the 5' RACE reads using MiXCR and keeps one entry per CDR3 protein. This sample has around 680,000 distinct CDR3 sequences; over 8.5% occur once, and the top ten carry around 0.98%. These same records also appear under a second study, on yellow fever vaccine responses in identical twins.

Sequencing was carried out using PBMCs. This sequence joins TRBV4-3 and TRBJ2-2; TRBD1 might be the D (5 bases). The origin of this receptor is a woman younger than 35 in good health. The CDR3 here is CASSSQGWDTGELFF. As DNA, the CDR3 is TGCGCCAGCAGCTCGCAGGGATGGGACACCGGGGAGCTGTTTTTT.